The rows below give T cell receptor beta chains drawn from one sample of a study of shared clonotypes between healthy human individuals. This table comes from immunoSEQ multiplex PCR, and its TCRdb copy is limited to in-frame clones, with some not included. The data hold 850,000 to 1,200,000 clones, with about 74% observed a single time. The sequencing input was memory CD4+ T cells sorted from blood. The receptors were sampled from a man between 18 and 29 years old in good health. Both conserved end residues are part of each CDR3. The D gene is left open where the match is weak. Rows may omit the clone size; those that give it use once, few, many or a size class.

V	D	J	size	DNA	CDR3
TRBV28	TRBD1	TRBJ1-1	-	TGTGCCAGCAGTTTGGACAGGGAAGCTTTCTTT	CASSLDREAFF
TRBV18	-	TRBJ2-3	-	TGTGCCAGCTCACCACTTGGGAATGGGGATACGCAGTATTTT	CASSPLGNGDTQYF
TRBV5-1	TRBD1	TRBJ2-7	-	TGCGCCAGCAGCCACCAGGGGGTAGCCTACGAGCAGTACTTC	CASSHQGVAYEQYF
TRBV19	-	TRBJ1-5	-	TGTGCCAGTAGTAGACCCCAGGGGCAGCCCCAGCATTTT	CASSRPQGQPQHF
TRBV27	-	TRBJ2-7	-	TGTGCCAGCAGTTTATCTTGGGGGCCGGCCTACGAGCAGTACTTC	CASSLSWGPAYEQYF
TRBV2	-	TRBJ2-2	-	TGTGCCAGCAGTGAATTTCAGGGGTCAGGGGAGCTGTTTTTT	CASSEFQGSGELFF
TRBV11-2	-	TRBJ2-7	-	TGTGCCAGCAGCTCCTCAGGAATTTACGAGCAGTACTTC	CASSSSGIYEQYF
TRBV5-1	TRBD1	TRBJ2-7	-	TGCGCCAGCAGCCCACCGACAGGGCCGCCCTACGAGCAGTACTTC	CASSPPTGPPYEQYF
TRBV4-1	-	TRBJ2-7	-	TGCGCCAGCAGCCAAGATCCTTACTCGATAATGCCCTACGAGCAGTACTTC	CASSQDPYSIMPYEQYF
TRBV25-1	-	TRBJ2-5	-	TGTGCCAGCAGTGAACAGATGCAGACCCAGTACTTC	CASSEQMQTQYF
TRBV18	-	TRBJ2-5	-	TGTGCCAGCTCACGGGGACACCAAGAGACCCAGTACTTC	CASSRGHQETQYF
TRBV7-9	-	TRBJ2-5	once	TGTGCCAGCAGCTTAGTGGCAGGGCGAGAGACCCAGTACTTC	CASSLVAGRETQYF
TRBV4-2	TRBD2	TRBJ2-2	few	TGTGCCAGCAGCCAAGATGCCGGGGGGACGAACACCGGGGAGCTGTTTTTT	CASSQDAGGTNTGELFF
TRBV30	TRBD1	TRBJ2-7	few	TGTGCCTGGACAGGGGGATCCTACGAGCAGTACTTC	CAWTGGSYEQYF
TRBV7-2	-	TRBJ2-7	-	TGTGCCAGCAGCTTAGAGTTTTTGGTAGGATCCTACGAGCAGTACTTC	CASSLEFLVGSYEQYF
TRBV28	-	TRBJ1-4	-	TGTGCCAGCAGTTCCGAAAAACTGTTTTTT	CASSSEKLFF
TRBV5-1	TRBD2	TRBJ2-5	once	TGCGCCAGCAGCTTGGGGATTTCTAGCGGAGGGGAGACCCAGTACTTC	CASSLGISSGGETQYF
TRBV6-5	-	TRBJ1-1	-	TGTGCCAGCAGCAGCTACATGAACACTGAAGCTTTCTTT	CASSSYMNTEAFF
TRBV27	TRBD1	TRBJ1-5	-	TGTGCCAGCAGTTTACAACAGGGGATGGATCAGCCCCAGCATTTT	CASSLQQGMDQPQHF
TRBV25-1	-	TRBJ1-3	once	TGTGCCAGCAGTGATATTGGGGCTACTGGAAACACCATATATTTT	CASSDIGATGNTIYF
TRBV7-2	TRBD1	TRBJ2-4	-	TGTGCCAGCAGCCCTCGACAGGGTCAGAACATTCAGTACTTC	CASSPRQGQNIQYF
TRBV11-3	-	TRBJ2-1	-	TGTGCCAGCAGCTTTTCGGTCGGAACCAATGAGCAGTTCTTC	CASSFSVGTNEQFF
TRBV10-2	TRBD2	TRBJ2-3	-	TGCGCCAGCAGCTCCGGGACTAGCGGGAGGGTAGATACGCAGTATTTT	CASSSGTSGRVDTQYF
TRBV5-5	-	TRBJ2-7	-	TGTGCCAGCAGCTTGGTTCCAGGCCACTACGAGCAGTACTTC	CASSLVPGHYEQYF
TRBV21-1	-	TRBJ1-3	-	TGTGCCAGCAGCAAAGTTCGCCCATTCTCTGGAAACACCATATATTTT	CASSKVRPFSGNTIYF
TRBV6-5	-	TRBJ1-5	-	TGTGCCTGGGATAGCAATCAGCCCCAGCATTTT	CAWDSNQPQHF
TRBV7-2	-	TRBJ2-5	once	TGTGCCAGCAGCTTAGAGGCTCCCCAAGAGACCCAGTACTTC	CASSLEAPQETQYF
TRBV4-1	-	TRBJ1-2	-	TGCGCCAGCAGCCAAGAGGAGGGACTCTATGGCTACACCTTC	CASSQEEGLYGYTF
TRBV11-3	-	TRBJ2-1	-	TGTGCCAGCAGCACCGGGACGGGGACCTACAATGAGCAGTTCTTC	CASSTGTGTYNEQFF
TRBV27	-	TRBJ1-2	-	TGTGCCAGCAGTCCCATCAGGAGCAACTATGGCTACACCTTC	CASSPIRSNYGYTF
TRBV6-5	TRBD1	TRBJ1-3	-	TGTGCCAGCAAAGACAGGGGCTCTGGAAACACCATATATTTT	CASKDRGSGNTIYF
TRBV7-2	-	TRBJ2-3	-	TGTGCCAGCAGCTTAGGAGGCCTAGCCGACACAGATACGCAGTATTTT	CASSLGGLADTDTQYF
TRBV5-1	TRBD1	TRBJ1-2	-	TGCGCCAGCAGCGAAGACAGGGTTGGCTACACCTTC	CASSEDRVGYTF
TRBV5-1	TRBD1	TRBJ2-1	few	TGCGCCAGCAGCCAGGGACAGGTCAATGAGCAGTTCTTC	CASSQGQVNEQFF
TRBV19	-	TRBJ1-3	-	TGTGCCAGTGGGACCTCCCACTCTGGAAACACCATATATTTT	CASGTSHSGNTIYF
TRBV5-5	-	TRBJ2-3	-	TGTGCCAGCAGCTTGACAGGAAGCACAGATACGCAGTATTTT	CASSLTGSTDTQYF
TRBV2	-	TRBJ1-5	many	TGTGCCAGCAGTCGGGACCGTAGCAATCAGCCCCAGCATTTT	CASSRDRSNQPQHF
TRBV5-4	TRBD1	TRBJ2-3	once	TGTGCCAGCAGCCCATTGAGGGGGCTTGCAGATACGCAGTATTTT	CASSPLRGLADTQYF
TRBV10-1	TRBD1	TRBJ2-3	-	TGCGTCAGGGACAGATCCCCAGATACGCAGTATTTT	CVRDRSPDTQYF
TRBV9	-	TRBJ2-3	-	TGTGCCAGCAGCTTCTTCCCAGGGAGGACGGCCAGCGACACGCAGTATTTT	CASSFFPGRTASDTQYF
TRBV18	-	TRBJ2-5	-	TGTGCCAGCTCATCCCCCCTTGAGACCCAGTACTTC	CASSSPLETQYF
TRBV2	-	TRBJ2-2	-	TGTGCCAGCAAGGACGAAAACACCGGGGAGCTGTTTTTT	CASKDENTGELFF
TRBV5-8	-	TRBJ1-3	few	TGTGCCAGCAGCTTGAAGGGATCTGGAAACACCATATATTTT	CASSLKGSGNTIYF
TRBV6-5	TRBD1	TRBJ1-1	-	TGTGCCAGCAGTACGAGGACAGGTACTAACACTGAAGCTTTCTTT	CASSTRTGTNTEAFF